This T cell receptor beta chain was observed in a study of sequential checkpoint blockade in melanoma. Study as a whole: Patients were randomized 1:1 to nivolumab-then-ipilimumab or ipilimumab-then-nivolumab first-line.

Treatment meaning: randomized to nivolumab then ipilimumab (arm A) or the reverse (arm B). DNA-damaging chemotherapy had not been given to any patient beforehand. From thawed PBMCs, live CD3+CD8+ cells negative for CD19 and CD56 were sorted. The protocol was immunoSEQ multiplex PCR, while the TCRdb copy is restricted to in-frame clones and leaves out a portion. The sample contains 19,000 or so clones, around two thirds of which appear only once. V shed 9 bases and J shed 4 bases, with 13 bases lying between them. Germline lookup yields CDR1 MNHEY and CDR2 SVGAGI. CDR3 length equals 12 residues. The rearrangement uses TRBV6-5 and TRBJ2-7; D is possibly TRBD2 (5 bases). The sequenced sample was CD8+ T cells sorted from blood (inferred from file names), obtained from a patient given nivolumab and ipilimumab in sequence. This clonotype was obtained from a human donor with melanoma. The CDR3 sequence is CASSVGRYEQYF. In DNA form, the CDR3 reads TGTGCCAGTAGCGTCGGGCGGTACGAGCAGTACTTC.